This T cell receptor beta chain was captured in a study of blood T cell repertoires in COVID-19. Study background: Acute-phase and convalescent COVID-19 samples originated in the United States, Italy and Spain. T cells, B-cell-depleted T cells, or PBMCs supplied cDNA or gDNA.

Sequencing used immunoSEQ multiplex PCR; TCRdb keeps in-frame clones, though not all of them. The sample includes 200,000 or so clones, 79% of them seen just once. This CDR3 region has 15 residues. V lost 0 bases to trimming and J lost 3 bases, with 11 bases between them. Looked up from germline, CDR1 is SGHTA and CDR2 is FQGTGA. Material for sequencing was peripheral blood. This TCR derives from a man aged 55 to 70 with active or convalescent COVID-19. The chain carries TRBV7-3 and TRBJ1-1; the D gene is possibly TRBD1 (5 bases). CDR3 DNA sequence: TGTGCCAGCAGCTTAACGGGAGGGGCGGACACTGAAGCTTTCTTT. This sequence encodes CASSLTGGADTEAFF.